This entry features one T cell receptor beta chain sequence. Its antigen is not known. This sample is drawn from a study of post-analysis software for immune sequencing data. Study summary: Patients with relapsing-remitting, secondary progressive and progressive-relapsing multiple sclerosis courses were all represented. Whole-study results and caveats: Strong co-clustering by F measure was evident for samples that had been prepared in the same batch. Normalized Chao1 diversity in multiple sclerosis patients fell significantly below that of controls. In patients, TRBV5-6, TRBV5-1 and TRBV20-1 belonged to five or six TRBV segments found more frequently than in controls.

Unique molecular identifiers tagged the TCR beta cDNA libraries. The T cell input of roughly 0.9 to 11 million gave about 470,000 cDNA molecules. TCRdb itself ran the PCR reads through MiXCR, one entry per CDR3 protein. The table has 800,000 to 950,000 distinct CDR3 sequences, approximately 50% seen once. The CDR3 is made up of 15 amino acids. Germline loops: CDR1 MNHNS, CDR2 SASEGT. V lost 3 bases to trimming and J lost 4 bases; unmatched junction nucleotides: 7. The material sequenced was blood. V is TRBV6-1 and J is TRBJ2-5; 8 nucleotides align to TRBD1. This sequence originates from a girl aged 10-17 years with multiple sclerosis. This CDR3 is CASSETRGPRETQYF. The CDR3 DNA is TGTGCCAGCAGTGAGACCAGGGGGCCGAGAGAGACCCAGTACTTC.